The 6 T cell receptor beta chains below come from one sample, sequenced in a study of blood T cells in healthy people across ages. A second PCR of roughly 7 to 11 cycles used a sample-barcoded 5' primer and a J-beta primer mix. Using its own MiXCR run on the 5' RACE reads, TCRdb lists one record per CDR3 protein. This sample has roughly 800,000 distinct CDR3 sequences, with roughly 34% found just once. The source material was blood. These receptors were taken from a man aged 18-30 years in good health.

This chain joins TRBV12-3 or TRBV12-4 and TRBJ1-6; D may be TRBD1 (6 bases). This CDR3 has 14 residues. V lost 5 bases and J lost 7, with 12 bases in between. The CDR3 sequence: CASSTRQVNSPLHF. For the CDR3, the DNA is TGTGCCAGCAGTACTCGACAGGTGAATTCACCCCTCCACTTT.

The rearrangement joins TRBV12-3 or TRBV12-4 to TRBJ2-3; 7 nucleotides line up with TRBD1. The V segment lost 3 bases and the J segment 7 bases; nucleotides outside the gene matches: 10. The CDR3 has 15 residues. In DNA, the CDR3 is TGTGCCAGCAGTTTGCGACAGGGTGTGGTCTATACGCAGTATTTT. This encodes CASSLRQGVVYTQYF.

There are a few counts of this clonotype. The rearrangement uses TRBV6-5 and TRBJ2-5; D is perhaps TRBD2 (7 bases). V lost 2 bases, J lost 4 bases, and 11 bases lay in between. This CDR3 spans 14 amino acids. Looked up from germline, CDR1 is MNHEY and CDR2 is SVGAGI. CDR3: CASSYAGALETQYF. The CDR3 DNA sequence: TGTGCCAGCAGTTACGCGGGGGCCTTAGAGACCCAGTACTTC.

The CDR3 DNA sequence: TGCAGCGTTGAAGGGGGCGAGGACGAGCTCTCCTACAATGAGCAGTTCTTC. Encoded protein: CSVEGGEDELSYNEQFF. The chain carries TRBV29-1 and TRBJ2-1; D may be TRBD1 (5 bases). Germline CDR1 SQVTM, CDR2 ANQGSEA. Trimming took off 1 base at V and 0 bases at J, with 16 bases between the two ends. The CDR3 length is 17 residues.

This rearrangement joins TRBV20-1 to TRBJ1-1; D may be TRBD1 (6 bases). The CDR3 sequence is 16 residues long. Germline assignment: CDR1 DFQATT and CDR2 SNEGSKA (reference sequence). Trimming shortened V by 0 bases and J by 0 bases, and 14 bases separated the two germline ends. The CDR3 DNA reads TGCAGTGCTAGAGATCGGGCAGGGGCGGTGAACACTGAAGCTTTCTTT. Protein: CSARDRAGAVNTEAFF.

Turning to this clonotype: The germline gene is not matched at one end of the junction; a read error may be the cause. The chain employs TRBV4-3 and TRBJ2-4; possibly TRBD1 for D (5 bases). The CDR3 spans 17 residues. From germline, CDR1 is LGHNA and CDR2 YSLEER. CDR3 residues: CAGSQGVPEKAKNIQYF. The CDR3 coding sequence is TGCGCCGGCAGCCAAGGGGTCCCGGAGAAAGCCAAAAACATTCAGTACTTC.